This T cell receptor beta chain is from a study of CD8 T cells in Susac syndrome. The length of the CDR3 is 15 residues. Germline lookup yields CDR1 SNHLY and CDR2 FYNNEI. V was trimmed by 6 bases and J by 1 base, leaving 15 bases between them. Reverse transcription used about 0.45 to 1 ug RNA and random hexamers. TCRdb re-analysed the immunoSEQ multiplex PCR reads in MiXCR, keeping a single row per CDR3 protein. The table shows about 80,000 distinct CDR3 sequences, with 94% occurring only once. The sequence came from a human donor in good health. The sample taken for sequencing was CD8+ T cells from PBMCs. The chain carries TRBV2 and TRBJ2-5; TRBD2 is a possible D gene (6 bases). The CDR3 loop reads CASRRRGGLQETQYF. CDR3 DNA: TGTGCCAGCAGGAGGCGGGGCGGTCTCCAAGAGACCCAGTACTTC.